Following are 5 T cell receptor beta chains from one sample sequenced in a study of T cell responses to AZD1222 COVID-19 vaccine. This table comes from immunoSEQ multiplex PCR, and its TCRdb copy is limited to in-frame clones, with some not included. This repertoire shows 99,000 or so clones, 85% to 95% found once; its top ten account for roughly 5%. The input for sequencing was peripheral blood, taken on day 0 of AZD1222 vaccination. Receptors were obtained from an adult in good health.

V gene TRBV9 combines with J gene TRBJ2-1, with TRBD2 as a possible D gene (6 bases). This CDR3 has 15 residues. Trimming took 0 bases from V and 9 from J, leaving 16 bases between them. Germline-derived CDR1 and CDR2 are SGDLS and YYNGEE. CDR3 coding DNA: TGTGCCAGCAGCGTAGTGGCTAGCTGGAGGGGTGAGCAGTTCTTC. Protein: CASSVVASWRGEQFF. The full variable domain, rest sourced from reference TRBV9 and TRBJ2-1, is DSGVTQTPKHLITATGQRVTLRCSPRSGDLSVYWYQQSLDQGLQFLIQYYNGEERAKGNILERFSAQQFPDLHSELNLSSLELGDSALYFCASSVVASWRGEQFFGPGTRLTVL.

The rearrangement joins TRBV28 to TRBJ2-2; the match to TRBD2 covers 7 bases. Per germline, CDR1 MDHEN and CDR2 SYDVKM. Trimming cost V 2 bases and J 2 bases; bases outside gene matches: 5. The CDR3 loop spans 16 amino acids. In DNA form, the CDR3 reads TGTGCCAGCAGTTTACCCCTAGCGGTTAACACCGGGGAGCTGTTTTTT. It specifies CASSLPLAVNTGELFF. Full variable domain (outside the CDR3, taken from reference TRBV28 and TRBJ2-2): DVKVTQSSRYLVKRTGEKVFLECVQDMDHENMFWYRQDPGLGLRLIYFSYDVKMKEKGDIPEGYSVSREKKERFSLILESASTNQTSMYLCASSLPLAVNTGELFFGEGSRLTVL.

J is TRBJ2-7 and V is TRBV9; 12 bases align to TRBD1. The germline V gene encodes CDR1 SGDLS and CDR2 YYNGEE. The CDR3 loop spans 15 amino acids. V trimming: 4 bases; J trimming: 3 bases; junction bases outside the gene matches: 5. CDR3 protein: CASSFGTGGLYEQYF. The CDR3, as DNA: TGTGCCAGCAGCTTTGGGACAGGGGGCCTCTACGAGCAGTACTTC.

The chain has TRBV2 and TRBJ2-7; no definite D call. Germline CDR1 reads SNHLY; CDR2 reads FYNNEI. CDR3 length: 10 amino acids. The V gene lost 6 bases and the J gene lost 4 bases, with 4 bases spanning the gap. CDR3 sequence reads: CASSRYEQYF. As DNA, the CDR3 is TGTGCCAGCAGCAGATACGAGCAGTACTTC. The full variable domain, completed using reference TRBV2 and TRBJ2-7, is EPEVTQTPSHQVTQMGQEVILRCVPISNHLYFYWYRQILGQKVEFLVSFYNNEISEKSEIFDDQFSVERPDGSNFTLKIRSTKLEDSAMYFCASSRYEQYFGPGTRLTVT.

This clone has just one count. The chain links TRBV5-1 to TRBJ2-6; D unclear. The CDR3 totals 15 residues. Looked up from germline, CDR1 is SGHRS and CDR2 is YFSETQ. V was trimmed by 0 bases and J by 4 bases, leaving 8 bases between them. CDR3 DNA sequence: TGCGCCAGCAGCTTGGAGTGGGTGGGGGCCAACGTCCTGACTTTC. It specifies CASSLEWVGANVLTF.